This T cell receptor (beta chain) is from a study of shared clonotypes between healthy human individuals (dated by TCRdb to the early 2020s). Regarding the complete study: Three men and two women, aged 18 to 49 years, made up the cohort. Per donor, three plates each were used for CD4 naive and CD4 memory, two for CD8 naive, and one for CD8 memory. Between about 0.85 and 8.9 billion PBMCs per donor were obtained by leukapheresis. The study deeply sequenced blood TCR repertoires of five healthy adults to estimate repertoire size and the extent of clonotype sharing between individuals. Libraries were prepared and TCR repertoires were sequenced by different laboratories using diverse techniques, in order to increase sequencing depth and limit assay-specific biases. The paper's findings and limits, for the study overall: Naive subsets generally had larger estimated clonotype richness than memory subsets did. Based on pairwise subsampling, the degree of clonotype sharing among donors was expected to be affected by sequencing depth. Sampling was restricted to blood, and TCR repertoires in tissue are likely to differ from TCR repertoires in blood. Compared with non-shared clonotypes, clonotypes shared by all four sorted-subset donors had higher generation probabilities. Across a few donors, about 4.5% of naive CD4, approximately 3.6% of naive CD8, 2.3% of memory CD4, and over 0.35% of memory CD8 clonotypes were shared. Rarefaction of sorted-subset datasets indicated incomplete sequencing despite the large sequencing depth. Because the study included only a small number of donors, the genetic and exposure-history diversity represented was limited.

Using the deep immunoSEQ assay, TCR CDR3 regions were amplified from genomic DNA by multiplex PCR. Extracted genomic DNA from each cell subset was distributed evenly across all wells of several immunoSEQ 96-well plates, and each plate was treated as a replicate. For sorted subsets, about 220 ng of genomic DNA, equivalent to 25,000 to 35,000 T cell genomes, went into each replicate PCR. The purified libraries were quantified using a Qubit 3.0 fluorometer, sized with a Bioanalyzer 2100, and then quantified again using the KAPA Library Quantification kit. A separate single-read 150-cycle Illumina NextSeq 550 flow cell was used to sequence each immunoSEQ 96-well plate. As for how the authors treated the data: Because the immunoSEQ output included only junctional sequences and no quality scores, the filtering could not be the same as the filtering used for full-length reads. To assign V/J genes and CDR3, sequences were annotated against IMGT germline references using PyIR, a Python wrapper for IgBLAST v1.9. Any read was removed if the V/J assignment was weak (E-value above 1e-6), the CDR3 was missing, or the read contained stop codons, out-of-frame junctions, or ambiguous translated residues. A V3J clonotype was defined by an identical inferred V gene, J gene, and CDR3 amino acid sequence. Percentage overlap between repertoires was computed as shared unique clonotypes divided by the size of the smaller repertoire. RTK rarefaction, the Chao1 estimator, and Recon v2.1 estimates of unobserved clonotypes were used to assess repertoire richness. Generation probabilities for all TCRbeta clonotypes obtained by the gDNA method from a few donors were computed using OLGA. Not all clones reach the TCRdb copy of this immuneACCESS table, which keeps in-frame sequences only. Checked studies attribute under half of the gap to unresolved V genes and leave the rest unexplained. For V, J and clone size, that table is used; D and trimming come from the DNA. For this sample the table gives 950,000 to 1,300,000 clones, of which roughly 70% were detected only once. Clones ranked in the top ten supply about 1.5% of the sample.

On this clone: This clone's antigen is unknown. Base qualities are not at hand, and no much larger clone is one base apart.

The donors were healthy, HIV-negative adults who had no recently reported acute infections or vaccinations. Every donor was a Caucasian adult living in Nashville, Tennessee, USA. Magnetic negative selection was used to enrich CD4+ T cells, after which naive cells were positively selected on CD45RA and the negative fraction became the memory subset. Blood was obtained by leukapheresis, after which PBMCs were separated by Ficoll-Histopaque density gradient centrifugation and cryopreserved in liquid nitrogen vapor phase. Analytical flow cytometry was used to check the purity and quantity of every magnetically sorted T cell population. Genomic DNA was isolated from each sorted fraction and quantified by UV absorbance on a Nanodrop 2000c. A distance of 13 bases separates the germline ends of V and J, which lose 6 bases and 2 bases respectively. According to the germline V gene, CDR1 reads MRHNA and CDR2 reads SNTAGT. The CDR3 runs 14 residues from the cysteine to the phenylalanine. Only CDR3 DNA is held: 42 bases, read in frame from base 1.

Sequencing input: memory CD4+ T cells sorted from blood. What this sample's cell subset or site label stands for: CD45RA-negative fraction. The chain links TRBV6-4 with TRBJ1-2, with no reliable assignment of the D segment. This sequence originates from a man aged 18 to 29 in good health. At the DNA level, the sequence is TGTGCCAGCAGAAAACAGAGAAAGAACTATGGCTACACCTTC. It translates as CASRKQRKNYGYTF.